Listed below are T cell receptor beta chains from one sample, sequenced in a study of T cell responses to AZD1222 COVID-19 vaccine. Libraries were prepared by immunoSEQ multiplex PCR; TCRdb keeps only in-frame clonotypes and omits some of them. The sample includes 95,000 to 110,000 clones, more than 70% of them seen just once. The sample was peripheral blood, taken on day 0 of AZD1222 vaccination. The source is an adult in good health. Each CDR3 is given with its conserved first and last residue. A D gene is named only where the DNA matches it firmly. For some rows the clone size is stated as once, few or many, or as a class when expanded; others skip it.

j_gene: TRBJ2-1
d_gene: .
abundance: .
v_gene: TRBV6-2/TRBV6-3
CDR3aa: CASSFGGTYNEQFF
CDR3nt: TGTGCCAGCAGTTTTGGGGGAACTTACAATGAGCAGTTCTTC

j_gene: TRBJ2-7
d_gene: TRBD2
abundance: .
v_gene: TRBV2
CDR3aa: CASSPVAGDYEQYF
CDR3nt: TGTGCCAGCAGCCCGGTAGCGGGAGACTACGAGCAGTACTTC

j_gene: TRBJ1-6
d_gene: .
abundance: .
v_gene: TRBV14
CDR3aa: CASSRVPNSPLHF
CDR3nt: TGTGCCAGCAGCCGAGTCCCAAATTCACCCCTCCACTTT

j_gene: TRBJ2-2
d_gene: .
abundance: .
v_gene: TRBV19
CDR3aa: CASSSSLNTGELFF
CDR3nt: TGTGCCAGTAGTTCGTCGCTAAACACCGGGGAGCTGTTTTTT

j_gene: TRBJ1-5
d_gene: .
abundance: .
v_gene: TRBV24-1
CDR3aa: CATSDRLDQPQHF
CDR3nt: TGTGCCACCAGTGATAGACTCGATCAGCCCCAGCATTTT

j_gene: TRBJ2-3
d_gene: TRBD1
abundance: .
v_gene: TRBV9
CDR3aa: CASSKGGQGVADTQYF
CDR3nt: TGTGCCAGCAGCAAAGGGGGACAGGGAGTGGCAGATACGCAGTATTTT

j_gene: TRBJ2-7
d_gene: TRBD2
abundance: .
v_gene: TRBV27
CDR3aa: CASSFATSGRGYEQYF
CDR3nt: TGTGCCAGCAGTTTCGCAACTAGCGGGAGAGGATACGAGCAGTACTTC

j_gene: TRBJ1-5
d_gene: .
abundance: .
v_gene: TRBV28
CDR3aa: CASTPASGGNQPQHF
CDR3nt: TGTGCCAGCACCCCCGCGAGCGGCGGCAATCAGCCCCAGCATTTT

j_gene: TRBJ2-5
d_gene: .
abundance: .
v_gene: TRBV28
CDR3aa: CASSLDFPETQYF
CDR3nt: TGTGCCAGCAGTTTAGATTTCCCGGAGACCCAGTACTTC

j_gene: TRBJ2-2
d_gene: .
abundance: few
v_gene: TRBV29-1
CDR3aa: CSVGGGRDTGELFF
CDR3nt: TGCAGCGTTGGAGGGGGGAGGGACACCGGGGAGCTGTTTTTT

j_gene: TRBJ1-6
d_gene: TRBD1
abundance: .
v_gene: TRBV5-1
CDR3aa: CASNTGQGALSPLHF
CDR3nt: TGCGCCAGCAATACGGGACAGGGGGCGTTGTCACCCCTCCACTTT

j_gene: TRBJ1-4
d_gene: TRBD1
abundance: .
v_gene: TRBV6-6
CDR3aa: CASRDPGQGNEKLFF
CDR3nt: TGTGCCAGCAGGGACCCGGGACAGGGGAATGAAAAACTGTTTTTT

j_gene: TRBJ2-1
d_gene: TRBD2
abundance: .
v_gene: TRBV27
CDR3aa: CASSWKREVEQFF
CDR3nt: TGTGCCAGCAGTTGGAAGCGGGAGGTTGAGCAGTTCTTC

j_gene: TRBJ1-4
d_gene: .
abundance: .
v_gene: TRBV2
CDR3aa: CASIRDTNEKLFF
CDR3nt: TGTGCCAGCATTAGGGACACCAATGAAAAACTGTTTTTT

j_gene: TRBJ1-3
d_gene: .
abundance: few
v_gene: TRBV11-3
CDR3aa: CASSLDSGARGNTIYF
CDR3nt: TGTGCCAGCAGCTTAGATTCGGGGGCGCGTGGAAACACCATATATTTT

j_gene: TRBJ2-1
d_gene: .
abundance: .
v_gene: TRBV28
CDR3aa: CASSFSGNEQFF
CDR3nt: TGTGCCAGCAGTTTCTCTGGAAATGAGCAGTTCTTC

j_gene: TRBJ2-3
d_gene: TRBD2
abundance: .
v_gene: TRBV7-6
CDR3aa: CASRVGLAFADTQYF
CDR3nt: TGTGCCAGCAGGGTGGGACTAGCGTTCGCAGATACGCAGTATTTT

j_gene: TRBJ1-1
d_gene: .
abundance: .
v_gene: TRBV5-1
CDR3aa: CASSTETLGGNTEAFF
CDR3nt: TGCGCCAGCAGCACAGAAACGCTAGGGGGGAACACTGAAGCTTTCTTT

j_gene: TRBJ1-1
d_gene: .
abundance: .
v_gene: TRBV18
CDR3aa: CASSPPRQPMNTEAFF
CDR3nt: TGTGCCAGCTCACCACCGCGGCAGCCAATGAACACTGAAGCTTTCTTT

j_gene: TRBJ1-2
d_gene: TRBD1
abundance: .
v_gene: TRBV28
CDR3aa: CASSSSRGENGYTF
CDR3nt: TGTGCCAGCAGTTCCTCCAGGGGGGAGAATGGCTACACCTTC

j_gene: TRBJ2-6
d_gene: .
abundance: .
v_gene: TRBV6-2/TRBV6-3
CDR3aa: CASSPIHSSGANVLTF
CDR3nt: TGTGCCAGCAGCCCTATACATAGCTCTGGGGCCAACGTCCTGACTTTC

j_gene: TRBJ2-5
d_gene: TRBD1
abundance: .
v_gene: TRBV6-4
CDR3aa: CASSPGQGYETQYF
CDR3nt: TGTGCCAGCAGTCCGGGACAGGGATATGAGACCCAGTACTTC

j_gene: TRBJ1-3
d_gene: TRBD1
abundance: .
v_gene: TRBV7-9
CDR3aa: CASSLGPGGQGRNTIYF
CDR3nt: TGTGCCAGCAGCTTAGGCCCAGGGGGACAGGGGAGAAACACCATATATTTT

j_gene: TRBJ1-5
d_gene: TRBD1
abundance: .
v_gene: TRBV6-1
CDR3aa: CASSEYWDRGNQPQHF
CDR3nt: TGTGCCAGCAGTGAATATTGGGACAGGGGCAATCAGCCCCAGCATTTT

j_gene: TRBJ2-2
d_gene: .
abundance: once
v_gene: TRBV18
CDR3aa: CASSPGLVANTGELFF
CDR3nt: TGTGCCAGCTCACCAGGCTTAGTCGCGAACACCGGGGAGCTGTTTTTT

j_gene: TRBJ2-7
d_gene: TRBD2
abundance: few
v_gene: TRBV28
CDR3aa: CASSFLRGAYEQYF
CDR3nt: TGTGCCAGCAGTTTCCTCCGGGGGGCCTACGAGCAGTACTTC

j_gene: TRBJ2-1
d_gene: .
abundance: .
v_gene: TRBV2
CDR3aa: CASSERAVVNEQFF
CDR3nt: TGTGCCAGCAGTGAAAGAGCAGTAGTGAATGAGCAGTTCTTC

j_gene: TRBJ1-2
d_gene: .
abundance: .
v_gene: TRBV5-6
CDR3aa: CASSLPGHDYGYTF
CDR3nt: TGTGCCAGCAGCTTACCGGGACACGACTATGGCTACACCTTC

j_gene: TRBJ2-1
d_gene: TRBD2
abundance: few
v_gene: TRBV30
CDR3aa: CAWITQTGGLGIQSSYNEQFF
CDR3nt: TGTGCCTGGATAACCCAAACTGGAGGACTAGGGATACAATCCTCCTACAATGAGCAGTTCTTC

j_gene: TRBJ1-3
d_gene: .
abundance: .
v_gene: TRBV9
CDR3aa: CASSATGPWSGNTIYF
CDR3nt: TGTGCCAGCAGCGCGACAGGCCCTTGGTCTGGAAACACCATATATTTT

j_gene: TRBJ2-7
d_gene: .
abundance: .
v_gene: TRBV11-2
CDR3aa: CASSFVRTYEQYF
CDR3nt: TGTGCCAGCAGCTTTGTACGGACCTACGAGCAGTACTTC

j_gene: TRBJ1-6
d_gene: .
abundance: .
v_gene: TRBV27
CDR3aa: CASSLGLRVSSPLHF
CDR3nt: TGTGCCAGCAGTTTAGGGTTGAGAGTCTCTTCACCCCTCCACTTT

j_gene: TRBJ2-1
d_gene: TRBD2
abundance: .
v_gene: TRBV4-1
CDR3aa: CASGKLAGVNEQFF
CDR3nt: TGCGCCAGCGGAAAACTAGCGGGAGTAAATGAGCAGTTCTTC

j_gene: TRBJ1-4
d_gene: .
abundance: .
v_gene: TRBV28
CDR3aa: CASTVKGNRRYGGLFF
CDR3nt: TGTGCCAGCACCGTTAAAGGGAACCGACGGTATGGAGGACTGTTTTTT

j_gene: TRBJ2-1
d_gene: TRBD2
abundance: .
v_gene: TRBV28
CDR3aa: CASNGRPYNEQFF
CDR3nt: TGTGCCAGCAACGGGAGGCCCTACAATGAGCAGTTCTTC

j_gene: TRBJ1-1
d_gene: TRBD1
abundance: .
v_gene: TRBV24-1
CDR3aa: CATRDTGGNTEAFF
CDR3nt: TGTGCCACCAGGGACACAGGGGGGAACACTGAAGCTTTCTTT

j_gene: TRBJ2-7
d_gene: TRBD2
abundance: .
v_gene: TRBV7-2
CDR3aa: CASSLVLAGGPNHEQYF
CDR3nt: TGTGCCAGCAGCTTAGTCCTAGCGGGAGGGCCAAACCACGAGCAGTACTTC

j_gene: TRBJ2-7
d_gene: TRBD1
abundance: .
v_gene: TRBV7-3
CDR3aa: CASSLRGTGFYEQYF
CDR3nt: TGTGCCAGCAGCCTCCGGGGGACAGGGTTCTACGAGCAGTACTTC

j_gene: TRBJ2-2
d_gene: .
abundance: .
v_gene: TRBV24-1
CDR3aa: CATSDWGADPTGELFF
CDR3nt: TGTGCCACCAGTGATTGGGGAGCGGACCCCACCGGGGAGCTGTTTTTT

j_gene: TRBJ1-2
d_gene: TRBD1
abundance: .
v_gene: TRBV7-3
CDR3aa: CASSLTGADPGQGAGYTF
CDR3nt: TGTGCCAGCAGCTTAACGGGGGCCGACCCGGGACAGGGGGCCGGCTACACCTTC

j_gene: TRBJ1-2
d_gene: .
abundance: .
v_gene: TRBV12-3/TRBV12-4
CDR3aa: CASSLVAQGGYTF
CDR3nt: TGTGCCAGCAGTTTGGTGGCCCAGGGTGGCTACACCTTC

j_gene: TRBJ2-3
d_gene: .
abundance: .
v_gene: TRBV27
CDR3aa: CASSLSWTADTQYF
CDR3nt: TGTGCCAGCAGTTTATCCTGGACAGCAGATACGCAGTATTTT

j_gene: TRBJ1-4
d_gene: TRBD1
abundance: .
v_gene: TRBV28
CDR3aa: CASSLDRGGTTNEKLFF
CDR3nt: TGTGCCAGCAGTCTAGACAGGGGGGGAACAACTAATGAAAAACTGTTTTTT

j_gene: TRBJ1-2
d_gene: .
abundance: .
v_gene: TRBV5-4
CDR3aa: CASSSSAAYGYTF
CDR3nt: TGTGCCAGCAGCTCCTCGGCAGCCTATGGCTACACCTTC

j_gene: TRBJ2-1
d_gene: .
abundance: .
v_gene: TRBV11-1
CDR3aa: CASSVQVNEQFF
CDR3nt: TGTGCCAGCAGCGTACAGGTCAATGAGCAGTTCTTC

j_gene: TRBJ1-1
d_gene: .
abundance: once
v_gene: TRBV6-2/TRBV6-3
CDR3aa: CASSYSRNTEAFF
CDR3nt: TGTGCCAGCAGTTACTCCAGGAACACTGAAGCTTTCTTT

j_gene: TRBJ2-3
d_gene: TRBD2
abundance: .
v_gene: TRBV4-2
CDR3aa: CASSLTSGTSTDTQYF
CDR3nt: TGTGCCAGCAGCTTGACTAGCGGGACGAGCACAGATACGCAGTATTTT

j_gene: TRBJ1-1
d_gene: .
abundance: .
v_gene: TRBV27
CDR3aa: CASSLGAPNTEAFF
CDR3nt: TGTGCCAGCAGTTTGGGGGCCCCGAACACTGAAGCTTTCTTT

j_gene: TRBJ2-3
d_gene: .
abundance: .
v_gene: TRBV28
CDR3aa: CASSLRRGTDTQYF
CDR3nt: TGTGCCAGCAGTTTAAGAAGGGGGACAGATACGCAGTATTTT